This T cell receptor beta chain was identified during a study of long-term antiretroviral therapy in people with HIV. It was version v3.0 of the immunoSEQ assay that was run at survey level. Here immunoSEQ multiplex PCR was the method, and the copy in TCRdb shows in-frame clones only, minus some. This sample has around 25,000 clones, with approximately 90% found just once. A note on this clone: As yet, its antigen is unknown.

General observations from the study: Therapy changes, viral resistance and ART adherence were not documented in the available data. Relative to control repertoires, HIV repertoires exhibited narrower CDR3 length ranges. Post-ART samples showed increased diversity that remained below transplant donor control levels.

This sample comprised unsorted PBMCs, obtained 1.9 years after starting antiretroviral therapy. This TCR derives from a woman aged 25 to 45 with HIV.

The CDR3 is CASSLGGAGGNTEAFF. CDR3 nucleotide sequence: TGTGCCAGCAGCTTGGGGGGCGCCGGGGGGAACACTGAAGCTTTCTTT. The V and J genes are TRBV5-6 and TRBJ1-1; D is perhaps TRBD1 (5 bases). The germline gives CDR1 SGHDT, CDR2 YYEEEE. V lost 0 bases and J 1 base, leaving 13 bases between the germline ends. There are 16 residues in the CDR3.